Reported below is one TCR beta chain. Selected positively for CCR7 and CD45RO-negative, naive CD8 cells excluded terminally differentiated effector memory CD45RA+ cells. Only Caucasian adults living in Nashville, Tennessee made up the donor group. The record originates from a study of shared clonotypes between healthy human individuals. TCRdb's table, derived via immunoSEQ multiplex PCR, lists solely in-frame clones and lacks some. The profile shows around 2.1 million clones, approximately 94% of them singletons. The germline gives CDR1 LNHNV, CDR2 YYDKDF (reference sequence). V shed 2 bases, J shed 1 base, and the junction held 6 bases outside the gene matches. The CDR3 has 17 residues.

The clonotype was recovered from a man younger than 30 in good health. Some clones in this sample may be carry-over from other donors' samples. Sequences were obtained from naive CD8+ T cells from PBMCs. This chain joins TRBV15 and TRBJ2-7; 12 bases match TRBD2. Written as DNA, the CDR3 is TGTGCCACCAGCAGATCCCCTGGACTAGCGGGGTCCTACGAGCAGTACTTC. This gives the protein CATSRSPGLAGSYEQYF.